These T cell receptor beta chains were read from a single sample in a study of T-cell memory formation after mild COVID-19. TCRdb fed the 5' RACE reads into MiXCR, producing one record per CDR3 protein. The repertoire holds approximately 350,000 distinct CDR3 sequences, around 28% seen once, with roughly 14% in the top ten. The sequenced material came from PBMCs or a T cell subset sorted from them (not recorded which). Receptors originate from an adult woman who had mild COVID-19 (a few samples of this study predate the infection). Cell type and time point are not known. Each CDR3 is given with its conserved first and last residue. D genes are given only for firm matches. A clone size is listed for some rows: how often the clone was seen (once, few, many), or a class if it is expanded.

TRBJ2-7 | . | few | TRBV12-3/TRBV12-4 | CASSLLGKQYF | TGTGCCAGCAGCCTACTGGGTAAACAGTACTTC
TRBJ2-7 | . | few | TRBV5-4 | CASSDSSGASYEQYF | TGTGCCAGCAGCGACTCCTCTGGGGCTTCCTACGAGCAGTACTTC
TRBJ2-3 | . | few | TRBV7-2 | CASSLAAGSHTQYF | TGTGCCAGCAGCTTAGCGGCAGGGTCGCATACGCAGTATTTT
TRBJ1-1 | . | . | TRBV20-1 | CSARLANTEAFF | TGCAGTGCCCGACTAGCGAACACTGAAGCTTTCTTT
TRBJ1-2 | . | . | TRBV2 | CASSKDNIGGVDGYTF | TGTGCCAGCAGTAAGGACAACATCGGGGGCGTGGATGGCTACACCTTC
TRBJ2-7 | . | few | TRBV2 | CASSVFGRGSSYEQYF | TGTGCCAGCAGTGTCTTCGGTAGGGGGAGTTCCTACGAGCAGTACTTC
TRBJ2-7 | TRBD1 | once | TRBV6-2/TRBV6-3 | CASRGTGYYEQYF | TGTGCCAGCAGAGGGACAGGGTATTACGAGCAGTACTTC
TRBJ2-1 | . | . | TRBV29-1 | CSVESQGNEQFF | TGCAGCGTTGAGTCGCAGGGCAATGAGCAGTTCTTC
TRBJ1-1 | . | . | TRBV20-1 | CSARPHRASDTEAFF | TGCAGTGCGAGACCTCACAGGGCTTCGGACACTGAAGCTTTCTTT
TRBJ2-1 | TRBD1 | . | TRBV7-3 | CASSSTGGRNEQFF | TGTGCCAGCAGCTCCACAGGGGGCCGGAATGAGCAGTTCTTC
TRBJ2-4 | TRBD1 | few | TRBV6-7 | CASSYPRQGSTAGIQYF | TGTGCCAGCAGTTACCCCAGACAGGGATCGACCGCGGGCATTCAGTACTTC
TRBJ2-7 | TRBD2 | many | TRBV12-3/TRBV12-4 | CASSNPRAGALGSLYEQYF | TGTGCCAGCAGCAACCCCCGAGCGGGGGCGCTCGGGTCTCTCTACGAGCAGTACTTC
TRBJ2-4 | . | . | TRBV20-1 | CSARATADRGGKNIQYF | TGCAGTGCTAGGGCGACAGCGGATAGAGGGGGCAAAAACATTCAGTACTTC
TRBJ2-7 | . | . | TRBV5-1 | CASRGGQSSYEQYF | TGCGCCAGCCGGGGGGGACAGTCCTCCTACGAGCAGTACTTC
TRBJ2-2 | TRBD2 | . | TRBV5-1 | CASSEGLAGVGTGELFF | TGCGCCAGCAGCGAGGGACTAGCGGGAGTCGGCACCGGGGAGCTGTTTTTT
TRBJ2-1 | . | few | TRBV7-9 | CASSGSGLKDNEQFF | TGTGCCAGCAGCGGGTCCGGCCTTAAAGACAATGAGCAGTTCTTC
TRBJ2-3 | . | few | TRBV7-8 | CASSFGVLRDTQYF | TGTGCCAGCAGCTTCGGGGTACTCCGGGATACGCAGTATTTT
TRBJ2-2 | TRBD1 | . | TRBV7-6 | CASSPSDRGRSNTGELFF | TGTGCCAGCAGCCCTAGCGACAGGGGGAGATCGAACACCGGGGAGCTGTTTTTT
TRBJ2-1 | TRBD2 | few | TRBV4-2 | CASSQEDPTSGSLNEQFF | TGTGCCAGCAGCCAAGAGGATCCAACTAGCGGGAGTTTAAATGAGCAGTTCTTC
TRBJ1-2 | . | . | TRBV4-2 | CASSQGVGSYIYGYTF | TGTGCCAGCAGCCAAGGGGTAGGGAGCTATATTTATGGCTACACCTTC
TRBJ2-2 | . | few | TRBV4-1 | CASSPPPLRQGGTGELFF | TGCGCCAGCAGCCCCCCACCCCTGCGACAGGGAGGAACCGGGGAGCTGTTTTTT
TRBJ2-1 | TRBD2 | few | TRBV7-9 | CASSSPGIAGFDNEQFF | TGTGCCAGCAGCTCCCCCGGAATAGCGGGATTCGACAATGAGCAGTTCTTC